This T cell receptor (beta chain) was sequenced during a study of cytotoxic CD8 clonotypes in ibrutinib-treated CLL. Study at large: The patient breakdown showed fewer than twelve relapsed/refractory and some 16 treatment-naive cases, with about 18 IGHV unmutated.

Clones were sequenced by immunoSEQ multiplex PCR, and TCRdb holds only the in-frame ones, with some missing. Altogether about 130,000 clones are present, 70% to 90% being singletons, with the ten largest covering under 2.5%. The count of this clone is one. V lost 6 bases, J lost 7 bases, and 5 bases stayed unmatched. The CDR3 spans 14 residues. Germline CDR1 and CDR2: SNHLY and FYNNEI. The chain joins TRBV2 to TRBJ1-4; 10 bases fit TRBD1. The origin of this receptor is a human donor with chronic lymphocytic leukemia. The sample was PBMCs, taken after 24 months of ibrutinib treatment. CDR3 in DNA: TGTGCCAGCAGCACGGACAGGGGGAGTGAAAAACTGTTTTTT. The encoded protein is CASSTDRGSEKLFF. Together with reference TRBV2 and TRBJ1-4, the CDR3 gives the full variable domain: EPEVTQTPSHQVTQMGQEVILRCVPISNHLYFYWYRQILGQKVEFLVSFYNNEISEKSEIFDDQFSVERPDGSNFTLKIRSTKLEDSAMYFCASSTDRGSEKLFFGSGTQLSVL.